This record concerns one TCR beta chain sequence. The target antigen is unknown. The data belong to a study of CXCR3-negative and CXCR3-positive naive CD8 T cells. Study conclusions and caveats: Compared with CXCR3-negative naive cells, CXCR3-positive naive cells showed more hydrophobic TRB CDR3s. Between one naive subset and the other, surface CD5 was comparable, and TCR strength was inferred from TRB CDR3 properties. Expression of CXCR3 was partially reduced after cryopreservation, and fresh PBMCs were used in most assays. Memory CD8+ cells showed much lower diversity, while both naive subsets were comparably high. Naive cells, whether CXCR3-negative or CXCR3-positive, had similar TRBV-TRBJ usage, while memory cells differed.

Germline V lookup: CDR1 SQVTM, CDR2 ANQGSEA. This CDR3 has 15 amino acids. UMI-tagged TRB cDNA libraries were built via 5' RACE. From the 5' RACE reads, TCRdb lists one entry per CDR3 protein and no DNA. The sample's table shows about 98,000 distinct CDR3 sequences. The rearrangement uses TRBV29-1 and TRBJ2-1; lacking DNA, the TRBD1 call made by TCRdb goes unchecked. The sample was naive CXCR3+ CD8+ T cells from blood. Subset meaning: CD45RO-CCR7+CD27+CD95- naive CD8+ T cells expressing CXCR3 (TNR3+). This receptor was identified in a human donor in good health. Some clones in this sample may be carry-over from other donors' samples. CDR3: CSIPPQGQGASEQFF.